At least ten counts were recorded for the clone carrying this TCR beta chain. What it binds is unknown. TCRdb used MiXCR to reprocess the PCR reads, holding one entry per CDR3 protein. Of about 320,000 distinct CDR3 sequences listed, roughly 24% are singletons. This specimen comes from a study of molecular identifiers for immune sequencing clone quantification. Overall study results and limits: More than 97% of effector molecules, versus under 1% of naive-cell molecules, belonged to clones above 20 RNA copies. Spiked Jurkat TCR RNA equivalent to one cell was reportedly detectable in one million naive cells.

The source is a human donor in good health. Some libraries in this study had Jurkat cell RNA spiked in. The sample comprised naive CD8+ T cells from blood, with Jurkat cell RNA spiked in. Noted subset: FACS-sorted CD8+CD4-CCR7+CD45RA+ naive T cells.

The CDR3 sequence is CASSTRIQETQYF. DNA for the CDR3: TGTGCCAGCAGCACGCGAATCCAAGAGACCCAGTACTTC. V usage is TRBV28 and J usage is TRBJ2-5; D unclear. The CDR3 is 13 amino acids. Germline loops: CDR1 MDHEN, CDR2 SYDVKM. The ends were cut back, 6 bases at V and 1 base at J, with 9 bases in the middle.